Presented here are 2 T cell receptor beta chains from one specimen sequenced in a study of blood T cell repertoires in COVID-19. Clones were sequenced by immunoSEQ multiplex PCR, and TCRdb holds only the in-frame ones, with some missing. The sample has 200,000 to 250,000 clones; roughly nine tenths are singletons. The sequenced sample was PBMCs or T cells enriched from blood (not recorded which). The receptors come from a man younger than 40 who had recovered from COVID-19.

The V gene is TRBV6-5, the J gene TRBJ2-5; D gene unclear. The germline V and J ends were trimmed by 4 bases and 7 bases, with 19 bases remaining between them. This CDR3 comprises 15 residues. Germline loops: CDR1 MNHEY, CDR2 SVGAGI. CDR3 in DNA: TGTGCCAGCAGTTTAGGTCCGACGCGCCGAGGGACCCAGTACTTC. Protein sequence: CASSLGPTRRGTQYF.

The chain recombines TRBV3-1 (or the pseudogene TRBV3-2) with TRBJ1-4; D is unclear. V was shortened by 3 bases and J by 6 bases, with 20 bases between the two germline ends. CDR1 and CDR2 from the germline V gene are LGHDT and YNNKEL (reference sequence). The CDR3 sequence is 17 residues long. This chain's CDR3 is CASSQGGRLNGDEKLFF. DNA of the CDR3: TGTGCCAGCAGCCAGGGCGGCAGGTTGAACGGGGATGAAAAACTGTTTTTT.